The TCR beta chain described here comes from a study of T cells of healthy individuals. Each CDR3 protein gets one entry after TCRdb re-called the 5' RACE reads with MiXCR. This table has about 96,000 distinct CDR3 sequences, around 17% appearing once. Germline-derived CDR1 and CDR2 are MDHEN and SYDVKM. V was shortened by 6 bases and J by 4 bases, with 16 bases between the two germline ends. CDR3 length: 15 amino acids. The chain combines TRBV28 with TRBJ2-1, with a weak D call TRBD2 (6 bases). This receptor was identified in a human donor in good health. CDR3 in DNA: TGTGCCAGCAGCCCGCCCCGGGAGTGGTACAATGAGCAGTTCTTC. It yields the protein CASSPPREWYNEQFF.